Listed below are T cell receptor beta chains from one sample, sequenced in a study of T cell responses to AZD1222 COVID-19 vaccine. The method was immunoSEQ multiplex PCR; TCRdb's version includes in-frame clones alone and lacks a portion of them. The sample lists 90,000 to 130,000 clones, approximately 90% seen once, with roughly 3.2% in the top ten. Sequenced material: peripheral blood, taken on day 0 of AZD1222 vaccination. The receptor source for this set is an adult in good health. Both conserved end residues are part of each CDR3. The D gene is left open where the match is weak. Rows give clone size only sometimes, using once, few, many, or a class for an expanded clone.

d_gene: TRBD1; abundance: NA; v_gene: TRBV18; j_gene: TRBJ2-1; len: 19; CDR3nt: TGTGCCAGCTCACCCAGGCCTTTCGGGACAGGGGACAACTACAATGAGCAGTTCTTC; CDR3aa: CASSPRPFGTGDNYNEQFF
d_gene: NA; abundance: NA; v_gene: TRBV2; j_gene: TRBJ2-5; len: 13; CDR3nt: TGTGCCAGCAGTGAGTACAGGCAAGAGACCCAGTACTTC; CDR3aa: CASSEYRQETQYF
d_gene: TRBD1; abundance: NA; v_gene: TRBV9; j_gene: TRBJ2-5; len: 16; CDR3nt: TGTGCCAGCAGCCCACGACAGGGAAGTCGCCAAGAGACCCAGTACTTC; CDR3aa: CASSPRQGSRQETQYF
d_gene: NA; abundance: NA; v_gene: TRBV28; j_gene: TRBJ1-2; len: 12; CDR3nt: TGTGCCAGCAAAGGGTATAACTATGGCTACACCTTC; CDR3aa: CASKGYNYGYTF
d_gene: NA; abundance: NA; v_gene: TRBV19; j_gene: TRBJ1-1; len: 13; CDR3nt: TGTGCCAGTAGTGAGTCCCGAGGTACTGAAGCTTTCTTT; CDR3aa: CASSESRGTEAFF
d_gene: NA; abundance: NA; v_gene: TRBV28; j_gene: TRBJ2-1; len: 15; CDR3nt: TGTGCCAGCAGTTTACCTAGGGGCCCCTACAATGAGCAGTTCTTC; CDR3aa: CASSLPRGPYNEQFF
d_gene: NA; abundance: NA; v_gene: TRBV2; j_gene: TRBJ1-5; len: 13; CDR3nt: TGTGCCAGCAGCCAAGGTGCGGGGAGGCTCCAGCATTTT; CDR3aa: CASSQGAGRLQHF
d_gene: NA; abundance: NA; v_gene: TRBV27; j_gene: TRBJ1-4; len: 14; CDR3nt: TGTGCCAGCAGTTTAGGCAGAGCGACTGAAAAACTGTTTTTT; CDR3aa: CASSLGRATEKLFF
d_gene: NA; abundance: once; v_gene: TRBV9; j_gene: TRBJ1-3; len: 15; CDR3nt: TGTGCCAGCACCCCAGGAGGGTACTCTGGAAACACCATATATTTT; CDR3aa: CASTPGGYSGNTIYF
d_gene: TRBD1; abundance: NA; v_gene: TRBV2; j_gene: TRBJ1-4; len: 16; CDR3nt: TGTGCCAGCAACCCACCCCGGACAGGGGGCTGGGAAAAACTGTTTTTT; CDR3aa: CASNPPRTGGWEKLFF
d_gene: TRBD1; abundance: NA; v_gene: TRBV28; j_gene: TRBJ1-1; len: 15; CDR3nt: TGTGCCAGCAGGCAGACAGGGGAAGTGAACACTGAAGCTTTCTTT; CDR3aa: CASRQTGEVNTEAFF
d_gene: TRBD1; abundance: NA; v_gene: TRBV9; j_gene: TRBJ1-1; len: 15; CDR3nt: TGTGCCAGCAGCGTAGGAGAGGGGGCGAACACTGAAGCTTTCTTT; CDR3aa: CASSVGEGANTEAFF
d_gene: TRBD2; abundance: NA; v_gene: TRBV5-6; j_gene: TRBJ2-4; len: 18; CDR3nt: TGTGCCAGCCTTCGGTGGATGCGGGGGAGTGTGGCCAAAAACATTCAGTACTTC; CDR3aa: CASLRWMRGSVAKNIQYF
d_gene: NA; abundance: NA; v_gene: TRBV2; j_gene: TRBJ2-5; len: 14; CDR3nt: TGTGCCAGCAACGGTGGGATCGGGGGAGAGACCCAGTACTTC; CDR3aa: CASNGGIGGETQYF
d_gene: TRBD1; abundance: once; v_gene: TRBV30; j_gene: TRBJ1-1; len: 17; CDR3nt: TGTGCCTGGAGTGGCCGGGACAGGGTGGGACGGCGCACTGAAGCTTTCTTT; CDR3aa: CAWSGRDRVGRRTEAFF
d_gene: TRBD1; abundance: NA; v_gene: TRBV27; j_gene: TRBJ1-4; len: 14; CDR3nt: TGTGCCAGCAGTTTGAGGGACAGTAATGAAAAACTGTTTTTT; CDR3aa: CASSLRDSNEKLFF
d_gene: TRBD2; abundance: NA; v_gene: TRBV12-3/TRBV12-4; j_gene: TRBJ2-7; len: 13; CDR3nt: TGTGCCAGCAGGACTAGCGGATCCTACGAGCAGTACTTC; CDR3aa: CASRTSGSYEQYF
d_gene: TRBD1; abundance: NA; v_gene: TRBV3-1/TRBV3-2; j_gene: TRBJ2-1; len: 15; CDR3nt: TGTGCCAGCAGCCCCCAATGGGACAGGGGCAATGAGCAGTTCTTC; CDR3aa: CASSPQWDRGNEQFF
d_gene: NA; abundance: NA; v_gene: TRBV19; j_gene: TRBJ1-4; len: 14; CDR3nt: TGTGCCAGTAGTAAGGACCTCTCGACTGAAAAACTGTTTTTT; CDR3aa: CASSKDLSTEKLFF
d_gene: NA; abundance: NA; v_gene: TRBV2; j_gene: TRBJ1-5; len: 13; CDR3nt: TGTGCCAGCGGACAGAATAGCAATCAGCCCCAGCATTTT; CDR3aa: CASGQNSNQPQHF
d_gene: TRBD2; abundance: NA; v_gene: TRBV6-5; j_gene: TRBJ2-5; len: 14; CDR3nt: TGTGCCACCTTAGGGCTAGCGGGAGAAGAGACCCAGTACTTC; CDR3aa: CATLGLAGEETQYF
d_gene: NA; abundance: NA; v_gene: TRBV4-1; j_gene: TRBJ2-7; len: 15; CDR3nt: TGCGCCAGCAGCCAAGATCTCACTCTTACCTACGAGCAGTACTTC; CDR3aa: CASSQDLTLTYEQYF
d_gene: NA; abundance: NA; v_gene: TRBV7-2; j_gene: TRBJ1-3; len: 16; CDR3nt: TGTGCCAGCAGCAGAGACGCGCCCGGTCTTGGAAACACCATATATTTT; CDR3aa: CASSRDAPGLGNTIYF
d_gene: TRBD2; abundance: NA; v_gene: TRBV7-9; j_gene: TRBJ2-3; len: 16; CDR3nt: TGTGCCAGCAGCCCGGGCGGGAGAAGCGGCACAGATACGCAGTATTTT; CDR3aa: CASSPGGRSGTDTQYF
d_gene: NA; abundance: NA; v_gene: TRBV28; j_gene: TRBJ2-7; len: 15; CDR3nt: TGTGCCAGCAGTTCCCGACGGGCGGGGCTCGAGGTGCAGTACTTC; CDR3aa: CASSSRRAGLEVQYF
d_gene: NA; abundance: once; v_gene: TRBV7-9; j_gene: TRBJ1-2; len: 14; CDR3nt: TGTGCCAGCAGCTCCTCCGTCGGAACCCCGGGCTACACCTTC; CDR3aa: CASSSSVGTPGYTF
d_gene: NA; abundance: NA; v_gene: TRBV5-5; j_gene: TRBJ1-3; len: 18; CDR3nt: TGTGCCAGCAGCTTGGAACCCACCCGGACGCCCTCTGGAAACACCATATATTTT; CDR3aa: CASSLEPTRTPSGNTIYF
d_gene: NA; abundance: NA; v_gene: TRBV28; j_gene: TRBJ1-2; len: 16; CDR3nt: TGTGCCAGCAGTTCCCCCCTGGGGCTTGGAGACTATGGCTACACCTTC; CDR3aa: CASSSPLGLGDYGYTF
d_gene: NA; abundance: NA; v_gene: TRBV9; j_gene: TRBJ1-3; len: 16; CDR3nt: TGTGCCAGCAGCGTCGACGCCGGGGGTTATGGAAACACCATATATTTT; CDR3aa: CASSVDAGGYGNTIYF
d_gene: TRBD1; abundance: NA; v_gene: TRBV28; j_gene: TRBJ1-2; len: 14; CDR3nt: TGTGCCAGCAGTTTATTAGGGGGCGCAAATGGCTACACCTTC; CDR3aa: CASSLLGGANGYTF
d_gene: TRBD1; abundance: NA; v_gene: TRBV10-3; j_gene: TRBJ2-5; len: 14; CDR3nt: TGTGCCATCAGTGAGGGACAGGCTGGGGAGACCCAGTACTTC; CDR3aa: CAISEGQAGETQYF
d_gene: NA; abundance: NA; v_gene: TRBV7-3; j_gene: TRBJ1-2; len: 14; CDR3nt: TGTGCCAGCAGCCCCCGGGGAGGGAACTATGGCTACACCTTC; CDR3aa: CASSPRGGNYGYTF
d_gene: NA; abundance: NA; v_gene: TRBV10-3; j_gene: TRBJ1-3; len: 14; CDR3nt: TGTGCCTCCCGAGGAGGAGCCTCTGGAAACACCATATATTTT; CDR3aa: CASRGGASGNTIYF
d_gene: TRBD1; abundance: NA; v_gene: TRBV6-2/TRBV6-3; j_gene: TRBJ1-1; len: 13; CDR3nt: TGTGCCAGCAGTTCGGGGACAGGGGGCGCAGCTTTCTTT; CDR3aa: CASSSGTGGAAFF
d_gene: NA; abundance: NA; v_gene: TRBV19; j_gene: TRBJ2-2; len: 13; CDR3nt: TGTGCCAGTAGTGGCAGCGGTTCCGGGGAGCTGTTTTTT; CDR3aa: CASSGSGSGELFF
d_gene: TRBD1; abundance: NA; v_gene: TRBV7-9; j_gene: TRBJ2-2; len: 15; CDR3nt: TGTGCCAGCAGCTCAGGGACAGGGCGCACCGGGGAGCTGTTTTTT; CDR3aa: CASSSGTGRTGELFF
d_gene: TRBD1; abundance: NA; v_gene: TRBV19; j_gene: TRBJ1-6; len: 15; CDR3nt: TGTGCCAGTAGTGCGTCGACAGGGGACAATTCACCCCTCCACTTT; CDR3aa: CASSASTGDNSPLHF
d_gene: NA; abundance: NA; v_gene: TRBV28; j_gene: TRBJ2-3; len: 14; CDR3nt: TGTGCCAGCAGTCCGTCGGGAACTTTAGATACGCAGTATTTT; CDR3aa: CASSPSGTLDTQYF
d_gene: TRBD1; abundance: NA; v_gene: TRBV29-1; j_gene: TRBJ2-7; len: 13; CDR3nt: TGCAGCGTGAAACGGACAGGGGGCTACGAGCAGTACTTC; CDR3aa: CSVKRTGGYEQYF
d_gene: TRBD1; abundance: NA; v_gene: TRBV5-6; j_gene: TRBJ2-1; len: 15; CDR3nt: TGTGCCAGCAGCTTTGACAGGGCATCCTACAATGAGCAGTTCTTC; CDR3aa: CASSFDRASYNEQFF
d_gene: TRBD1; abundance: NA; v_gene: TRBV7-9; j_gene: TRBJ1-2; len: 14; CDR3nt: TGTGCCAGCAGCTTAGGTACAGGGGGAAGTGGCTACACCTTC; CDR3aa: CASSLGTGGSGYTF